Here is one TCR beta chain with its context. An end of the junction does not agree with germline; a read error may underlie this. Each CDR3 protein gets one entry after TCRdb re-called the PCR reads with MiXCR. Here the sample spans about 640,000 distinct CDR3 sequences, around 20% being singletons. This sample was taken from a study of molecular identifiers for immune sequencing clone quantification. The clonotype originates from a human donor in good health. Some libraries in this study had Jurkat cell RNA spiked in. The specimen was naive CD8+ T cells from blood, with Jurkat cell RNA spiked in. Subset meaning: FACS-sorted CD8+CD4-CCR7+CD45RA+ naive T cells.

The CDR3 is CASSLMVSSYNEQLF. The DNA for the CDR3 is TGTGCCAGCAGCTTAATGGTGAGCTCCTACAATGAGCAGCTCTTC. V gene TRBV7-3 combines with J gene TRBJ2-1, with D unclear. CDR1 is SGHTA, CDR2 FQGTGA, per germline. There are 15 residues in the CDR3.